This entry concerns a single T cell receptor beta chain. TCRdb keeps only in-frame clones here, not all; method: immunoSEQ multiplex PCR. The profile shows 9,400 or so clones, 90% of them singletons. The CDR3 has 13 amino acids. CDR1 is MDHEN and CDR2 is SYDVKM in the germline V gene. V dropped 5 bases and J dropped 0 bases, with 6 bases sitting between them. The data were obtained in a study of T cells in localized non-small cell lung cancer. The clonotype comes from a male donor older than 55 with stage III squamous cell lung carcinoma. This specimen was peripheral blood, taken before any cancer treatment. This chain joins TRBV28 and TRBJ2-3; D ambiguous. The CDR3 region is CASSRTSTDTQYF. CDR3 DNA sequence: TGTGCCAGCAGTAGAACTAGCACAGATACGCAGTATTTT. Full variable domain (rest looked up from reference TRBV28 and TRBJ2-3): DVKVTQSSRYLVKRTGEKVFLECVQDMDHENMFWYRQDPGLGLRLIYFSYDVKMKEKGDIPEGYSVSREKKERFSLILESASTNQTSMYLCASSRTSTDTQYFGPGTRLTVL.